Following are 15 T cell receptor beta chains from one sample sequenced in a study of neurological immune-mediated disorders. TCRdb called the 5' RACE reads again in MiXCR, with one record for every CDR3 protein. The table includes 40,000 to 50,000 distinct CDR3 sequences, about 2.5% detected once. Sequencing input: PBMCs. Every receptor here comes from a man aged 25 to 40 with multiple sclerosis.

This clonotype came up many times. The chain employs TRBV27 and TRBJ2-1; D is possibly TRBD2 (5 bases). Trimming stripped 5 bases from V and 3 bases from J, with 14 bases between. Germline V gene lookup returns CDR1 MNHEY and CDR2 SMNVEV (reference sequence). The CDR3 is 15 residues long. CDR3 region: CASSLADGDYNEQFF. Here the CDR3 DNA reads TGTGCCAGCAGTCTTGCGGACGGGGACTACAATGAGCAGTTCTTC.

On this clonotype itself: A single base separates this from a much larger clone, so it may be a read error. This chain joins TRBV3-1 and TRBJ1-5; 7 bases agree with TRBD1. The CDR3 is 14 residues long. Germline V gives CDR1 LGHDT, CDR2 YNNKEL (reference sequence). The CDR3 coding sequence is TGTGCCAGCAGCCAAAACAGGGGCAATCAGCCCCAGAATTTT. Translating it yields CASSQNRGNQPQNF.

The CDR3 region has the DNA TGCGCCAGCAGCTTGGACGGGACAGGGGGCTACGAGCAGTACTTC. It codes for CASSLDGTGGYEQYF. V is TRBV5-1 and J is TRBJ2-7, with TRBD1 matching 11 bases. Per germline, CDR1 SGHRS and CDR2 YFSETQ. The CDR3 covers 15 residues. After removal of 0 bases from V and 3 bases from J, the junction contained 2 bases not matched to a gene.

This clonotype has a count of ten or more. V gene TRBV11-1 combines with J gene TRBJ2-5; D might be TRBD2 (6 bases). Germline CDR1 SGHAT, CDR2 FQDESV (reference sequence). V dropped 4 bases and J dropped 4 bases, with 25 bases sitting between them. This CDR3 contains 18 residues. CDR3 in amino acids: CASSSSHRVQGEAETQYF. As DNA, the CDR3 is TGTGCCAGCAGCTCCTCCCATCGTGTTCAAGGGGAGGCAGAGACCCAGTACTTC.

This clonotype has a count of ten or more. V and J are TRBV7-2 and TRBJ2-7; no clear D gene. The CDR3 is made up of 14 amino acids. Trimming shortened V by 1 base and J by 7 bases, and 14 bases separated the two germline ends. From germline, CDR1 is SGHTA and CDR2 FQGNSA. The CDR3: CASSLEFGFGEQYF. The CDR3 DNA sequence: TGTGCCAGCAGCTTAGAATTTGGGTTCGGAGAGCAGTACTTC. Full variable domain (rest looked up from reference TRBV7-2 and TRBJ2-7): GAGVSQSPSNKVTEKGKDVELRCDPISGHTALYWYRQSLGQGLEFLIYFQGNSAPDKSGLPSDRFSAERTGGSVSTLTIQRTQQEDSAVYLCASSLEFGFGEQYFGPGTRLTVT.

This clonotype has a count of ten or more. CDR3 protein: CASSYTRANTEAFF. DNA of the CDR3: TGTGCCAGCAGTTACACCAGGGCGAACACTGAAGCTTTCTTT. This rearrangement joins TRBV6-5 to TRBJ1-1; tentatively, D is TRBD1 (5 bases). The V gene's germline CDR1 is MNHEY and CDR2 SVGAGI. Trimming removed 2 bases from V and 1 base from J, with 8 bases in between. This CDR3 region has 14 residues.

This clonotype was detected many times. The V gene is TRBV10-3, the J gene TRBJ1-4; D is unclear. V was shortened by 0 bases and J by 8 bases, with 4 bases between the two germline ends. This CDR3 has 12 amino acids. Germline V gene sequence: CDR1 ENHRY, CDR2 SYGVKD. This CDR3 is CAISESGEKLFF. CDR3 nucleotide sequence: TGTGCCATCAGTGAGTCCGGAGAAAAACTGTTTTTT.

This clonotype occurred many times. The rearrangement joins TRBV6-5 to TRBJ2-7, with TRBD2 identical over 8 bases. Trimming cost V 5 bases and J 2 bases; bases outside gene matches: 8. Germline V CDR1 and CDR2: MNHEY, SVGAGI. The CDR3 is 15 residues long. The CDR3 loop is CASSNPGLVTYEQYF. The CDR3, as DNA: TGTGCCAGCAGTAATCCGGGACTAGTAACCTACGAGCAGTACTTC.

In this sample, this clonotype turned up a few times. The CDR3: CSGRGPSYEQYF. The CDR3 coding sequence is TGCAGTGGTCGGGGGCCGTCCTACGAGCAGTACTTC. The rearrangement uses TRBV20-1 and TRBJ2-7; the D gene could be TRBD1 or TRBD2 (6 bases each). This CDR3 contains 12 residues. Germline V gene lookup returns CDR1 DFQATT and CDR2 SNEGSKA (reference sequence). Between the trimmed V and J ends, which lost 7 bases and 1 base, there was a span of 11 bases.

This clonotype was seen ten or more times. This rearrangement joins TRBV27 to TRBJ1-5; TRBD1 might be the D (6 bases). Looked up from germline, CDR1 is MNHEY and CDR2 is SMNVEV (reference sequence). The V and J ends lost 6 bases and 2 bases respectively, with 8 bases between them. This CDR3 is built from 13 residues. DNA for the CDR3: TGTGCCAGCAGCGGGGGCCGCAATCAGCCCCAGCATTTT. It encodes CASSGGRNQPQHF.

The chain recombines TRBV7-8 with TRBJ2-1; 9 positions match TRBD2. The CDR3 spans 15 residues. CDR1 SGHVS and CDR2 FQNEAQ come from the germline V gene. J was trimmed by 1 base and V by 3 bases; bases with no gene match: 1. The CDR3 loop is CASSFSGGSYNEQFF. The CDR3 coding sequence is TGTGCCAGCAGCTTTAGCGGGGGATCCTACAATGAGCAGTTCTTC.

In this sample, this clonotype turned up many times. The chain combines TRBV3-1 with TRBJ1-1; the D gene is possibly TRBD1 (6 bases). Germline CDR1 and CDR2: LGHDT and YNNKEL (reference sequence). The V and J ends lost 1 base and 3 bases respectively, with 18 bases between them. This CDR3 has 17 residues. The CDR3 sequence: CASSQGSRGLRDTEAFF. The CDR3 bases are TGTGCCAGCAGCCAAGGCTCCAGGGGCCTTCGGGACACTGAAGCTTTCTTT.

This clonotype appeared many times. CDR3 nucleotides: TGTGCCAGCGGCCGGACAGGGTACAATGAGCAGTTCTTC. It yields the protein CASGRTGYNEQFF. V and J are TRBV27 and TRBJ2-1; TRBD1 matches at 8 bases. CDR3 length equals 13 residues. In germline, CDR1 is MNHEY, CDR2 SMNVEV (reference sequence). Trimming removed 8 bases from V and 4 bases from J; junction bases left unmatched: 4.

The J gene is TRBJ1-2, the V gene TRBV6-5, with D maybe TRBD1 (6 bases). Trimming stripped 2 bases from V and 2 bases from J, with 9 bases between. Germline V gene sequence: CDR1 MNHEY, CDR2 SVGAGI. This CDR3 contains 14 residues. The CDR3 DNA follows: TGTGCCAGCAGTTACCGACAGGAAAACTATGGCTACACCTTC. Amino acids: CASSYRQENYGYTF.

This clonotype was found many times. This rearrangement joins TRBV20-1 to TRBJ2-3; 9 bases agree with TRBD2. The CDR3 is 15 amino acids. CDR1 and CDR2 from the germline V gene are DFQATT and SNEGSKA (reference sequence). J gave up 1 base and V 5 bases, and 7 bases lay outside the gene matches. The CDR3 loop is CSARGGLAGTDTQYF. In DNA, the CDR3 is TGCAGTGCTCGAGGGGGACTAGCAGGCACAGATACGCAGTATTTT.